These 10 T cell receptor beta chains were sequenced from one sample in a study of blood T cell repertoires in COVID-19. The data were produced by immunoSEQ multiplex PCR, yet TCRdb's version contains in-frame clones alone and is incomplete. This sample has 200,000 to 250,000 clones, with roughly 81% found just once. Specimen: peripheral blood. All receptors come from a man aged 50 or older who had recovered from COVID-19.

The chain is built from TRBV29-1 and TRBJ2-7, with D possibly matching TRBD2 (6 bases). Germline V gene sequence: CDR1 SQVTM, CDR2 ANQGSEA. The CDR3 runs to 15 residues. The V end lost 4 bases, the J end lost 6 bases, and 22 bases lay between the germline ends. CDR3 amino acids: CSVGKAGLRGFEQYF. CDR3 in DNA: TGCAGCGTTGGAAAGGCCGGACTACGAGGGTTCGAGCAGTACTTC.

This CDR3 is CASSFIQGLGADTQYF. The CDR3 nucleotides read TGCGCCAGCAGCTTTATACAGGGCCTGGGCGCAGATACGCAGTATTTT. The chain couples TRBV5-1 to TRBJ2-3; weak D call: TRBD1 (6 bases). Trimming pared 2 bases from V and 4 bases from J, leaving 17 bases between. The germline gives CDR1 SGHRS, CDR2 YFSETQ. This CDR3 is built from 16 residues. The full variable domain, rest sourced from reference TRBV5-1 and TRBJ2-3, is KAGVTQTPRYLIKTRGQQVTLSCSPISGHRSVSWYQQTPGQGLQFLFEYFSETQRNKGNFPGRFSGRQFSNSRSEMNVSTLELGDSALYLCASSFIQGLGADTQYFGPGTRLTVL.

V gene TRBV15 combines with J gene TRBJ2-7; 10 bases align to TRBD2. This CDR3 spans 15 amino acids. The V segment lost 0 bases and the J segment 6 bases; nucleotides outside the gene matches: 5. Per germline, CDR1 LNHNV and CDR2 YYDKDF (reference sequence). The CDR3 protein is CATSRDRLAGVEQYF. In DNA form, the CDR3 reads TGTGCCACCAGCAGAGATAGGCTAGCGGGAGTCGAGCAGTACTTC. The full variable domain, in which reference TRBV15 and TRBJ2-7 provide the parts outside the CDR3, is DAMVIQNPRYQVTQFGKPVTLSCSQTLNHNVMYWYQQKSSQAPKLLFHYYDKDFNNEADTPDNFQSRRPNTSFCFLDIRSPGLGDTAMYLCATSRDRLAGVEQYFGPGTRLTVT.

This chain links TRBV9 with TRBJ2-7, with 11 positions matching TRBD2. Germline assignment: CDR1 SGDLS and CDR2 YYNGEE. The CDR3 runs to 18 residues. V was pared by 0 bases and J by 0 bases, with 8 bases of the junction left unmatched. The DNA of the CDR3 is TGTGCCAGCAGCGTAGATGCGGGACTAGCGGATAGCTCCTACGAGCAGTACTTC. Translating it yields CASSVDAGLADSSYEQYF.

The gene calls are TRBV29-1 and TRBJ2-7; TRBD2 matches at 9 bases. With 4 bases clipped from V and 7 bases from J, the junction kept 2 bases outside the gene matches. CDR1 and CDR2 from the germline V gene are SQVTM and ANQGSEA. This CDR3 comprises 11 residues. CDR3 sequence reads: CSVVLAGEQYF. CDR3 nucleotide sequence: TGCAGCGTTGTCCTAGCGGGGGAGCAGTACTTC.

The J gene is TRBJ1-4, the V gene TRBV3-1 (or the pseudogene TRBV3-2), with unresolved D. V lost 4 bases and J 10 bases, leaving 19 bases between the germline ends. In germline, CDR1 is LGHDT, CDR2 YNNKEL (reference sequence). The CDR3 covers 15 residues. The CDR3 reads CASSRSEAPWAKLFF. The CDR3 bases are TGTGCCAGCAGCCGGTCGGAGGCACCTTGGGCAAAACTGTTTTTT.

This clone was detected only a few times. Here the CDR3 reads CASSYNRGMVNEQFF. CDR3 sequence (DNA): TGTGCCAGCAGTTATAACAGGGGAATGGTCAATGAGCAGTTCTTC. The V gene is TRBV2, the J gene TRBJ2-1, with 7 bases lining up with TRBD1. This CDR3 spans 15 amino acids. CDR1 and CDR2 from the germline V gene are SNHLY and FYNNEI. V lost 5 bases, J lost 6 bases, and 10 bases stayed unmatched. The full variable domain, completed using reference TRBV2 and TRBJ2-1, is EPEVTQTPSHQVTQMGQEVILRCVPISNHLYFYWYRQILGQKVEFLVSFYNNEISEKSEIFDDQFSVERPDGSNFTLKIRSTKLEDSAMYFCASSYNRGMVNEQFFGPGTRLTVL.

The V gene is TRBV2, the J gene TRBJ2-7; 12 positions agree with TRBD2. V was clipped by 6 bases and J by 3 bases; unmatched bases: 12. The CDR3 has 17 amino acids. Germline CDR1 is SNHLY and CDR2 is FYNNEI. The CDR3 reads CASSDSSGLAGNYEQYF. The CDR3 DNA sequence: TGTGCCAGCAGCGACTCCTCCGGACTAGCGGGAAACTACGAGCAGTACTTC.

V usage is TRBV6-5 and J usage is TRBJ2-7; TRBD2 matches at 8 bases. From germline, CDR1 is MNHEY and CDR2 SVGAGI. The V and J ends lost 0 bases and 1 base, in that order; junction bases with no gene match: 5. This CDR3 has 16 amino acids. Written as DNA, the CDR3 is TGTGCCAGCAGTTACTCGAGTAGCGGGACTTCCTACGAGCAGTACTTC. Amino acids: CASSYSSSGTSYEQYF.

The chain combines TRBV19 with TRBJ1-4; the D is unclear. Germline V gives CDR1 LNHDA, CDR2 SQIVND (reference sequence). The CDR3 runs to 16 residues. V was pared by 9 bases and J by 5 bases, with 22 bases between. DNA for the CDR3: TGTGCCAGCTACCCGGGCTCCCCCGGAGGGAATGAAAAACTGTTTTTT. This translates into CASYPGSPGGNEKLFF.